The 11 T cell receptor beta chains reported below all come from one sample, sequenced in a study of Tregs in tolerant kidney transplant recipients. Clones were read by immunoSEQ multiplex PCR, and TCRdb kept only the in-frame ones, dropping some. The repertoire table contains 25,000 to 35,000 clones. Sequences were derived from CD8+ T cells from blood, sampled before the transplant. The receptors were sampled from a human donor who received a combined kidney and bone marrow transplant.

As concerns this clone: The CDR3 is cut off 3 residues early in the read; its end comes from the germline J gene. The chain links TRBV19 to TRBJ2-7, with TRBD1 matching 8 bases. V was pared by 6 bases and J by 0 bases, with 10 bases of the junction left unmatched. The germline CDR1 and CDR2 sequences are LNHDA and SQIVND (reference sequence). This CDR3 is 16 amino acids long. The sequenced part of the CDR3 DNA is TGTGCCAGTAGGCCGGGACAGGAATTCGACTCCTACGAG. Translated: CASRPGQEFDSYE. The entire CDR3 sequence reads CASRPGQEFDSYEQYF. Combining the CDR3 with reference TRBV19 and TRBJ2-7 gives the whole variable domain DGGITQSPKYLFRKEGQNVTLSCEQNLNHDAMYWYRQDPGQGLRLIYYSQIVNDFQKGDIAEGYSVSREKKESFPLTVTSAQKNPTAFYLCASRPGQEFDSYEQYFGPGTRLTVT.

As for this clone: The CDR3 end is not reached by the read, which stops 3 residues before it; the germline J gene fills it in. The chain joins TRBV20-1 to TRBJ2-7; TRBD2 agrees at 11 bases. Germline CDR1 is DFQATT and CDR2 is SNEGSKA (reference sequence). This CDR3 has 16 amino acids. Germline trimming cut 5 bases from V and 2 bases from J; bases unmatched to any gene: 11. The CDR3 sequence is CSARDPLAGGTYEQYF. The sequenced part of the CDR3 DNA is TGCAGTGCTCGGGATCCTCTAGCGGGGGGAACCTACGAG.

Of note for this clone: The read terminates 3 residues before the CDR3 end, so the remaining end is supplied by the germline J gene. The rearrangement links TRBV2 to TRBJ2-1, with a tentative D call TRBD1 (6 bases). Looked up from germline, CDR1 is SNHLY and CDR2 is FYNNEI. Trimming took off 7 bases at V and 2 bases at J, with 21 bases between the two ends. This CDR3 region has 17 residues. The chain's CDR3 is CASIGAGAPIAYNEQFF. CDR3 DNA, as far as it was read: TGTGCCAGCATTGGGGCAGGGGCGCCCATCGCCTACAATGAG.

CDR3 residues: CASSEGSPYGYTF. The part of the CDR3 DNA that was read is TGTGCCAGCAGTGAAGGCAGTCCCTATGGC. The chain recombines TRBV6-4 with TRBJ1-2, with D uncertain. From the germline J gene comes the end of the CDR3, since the read stops 3 residues before it. Germline assignment: CDR1 MRHNA and CDR2 SNTAGT. Trimming took 3 bases from V and 4 from J, leaving 9 bases between them. The CDR3 extends over 13 amino acids.

Note on this clone: The read finishes 3 residues shy of the CDR3 end, and the germline J gene is used to complete it. This chain uses TRBV6-2 or TRBV6-3 with TRBJ2-3; 7 nucleotides match TRBD1. The germline V gene has CDR1 MNHEY and CDR2 SVGEGT. The CDR3 spans 16 residues. The J segment lost 2 bases and the V segment lost 6 bases, leaving 11 bases of the junction unmatched. This CDR3 is CASSRQPQGPTDTQYF. Incomplete CDR3 DNA: TGTGCCAGCAGCCGGCAACCACAGGGGCCCACAGATACG.

Comments on this clone: The read gets to within 3 residues of the CDR3 end, and the germline J gene fills in the rest. The rearrangement links TRBV2 to TRBJ1-1; D gene uncertain. V was clipped by 3 bases and J by 5 bases, with 7 bases between them. The CDR3 is made up of 12 amino acids. The V gene's germline CDR1 is SNHLY and CDR2 FYNNEI. The CDR3 sequence: CASSEFATEAFF. The sequenced CDR3 bases are TGTGCCAGCAGTGAGTTCGCGACTGAA.

Comments on this clone: The CDR3 end lies 3 residues beyond the end of the read and is filled in from the germline J gene. This chain joins TRBV7-8 and TRBJ1-2; D is uncertain. Germline-derived CDR1 and CDR2 are SGHVS and FQNEAQ. Between the trimmed V and J ends, which lost 0 bases and 2 bases, there was a span of 10 bases. This CDR3 comprises 15 residues. The sequenced CDR3 bases are TGTGCCAGCAGCTTAGCGCTCGGGGAAAACTATGGC. It is translated as CASSLALGENYG. The whole CDR3 reads CASSLALGENYGYTF. The full variable domain, rest sourced from reference TRBV7-8 and TRBJ1-2, is GAGVSQSPRYKVAKRGQDVALRCDPISGHVSLFWYQQALGQGPEFLTYFQNEAQLDKSGLPSDRFFAERPEGSVSTLKIQRTQQEDSAVYLCASSLALGENYGYTFGSGTRLTVV.

Note on this clone: Compared with germline, one end of the junction differs, possibly owing to a read error. Read sequence stops 3 residues before the CDR3 end, and the germline J gene provides the missing end. This rearrangement joins TRBV4-2 to TRBJ1-4; D perhaps matches TRBD1 (5 bases). The CDR3 contains 15 residues. Germline V gives CDR1 LGHNA, CDR2 YNFKEQ. The DNA read from the CDR3 is TGCGCCAGCAGCCAAGACGGGGGGACTAATGAAAAA. Its translation is CASSQDGGTNEK. The full CDR3 reads CASSQDGGTNEKLFF.

Turning to this clone: The read stops 3 residues short of the end of the CDR3; the missing end is completed from the germline J gene. The V call is TRBV30, the J call TRBJ2-2; D is ambiguous. This CDR3 spans 14 amino acids. The V gene lost 0 bases and the J gene lost 3 bases, with 8 bases spanning the gap. Germline assignment: CDR1 GTSNPN and CDR2 SVGIG (reference sequence). The CDR3 DNA, read in part, is TGTGCCTGGAGTGTAGGCTCCCACACCGGGGAG. It is translated as CAWSVGSHTGE. The CDR3 in full is CAWSVGSHTGELFF.

As concerns this clone: The sequenced fragment ends 3 residues before the CDR3 boundary, so the rest is inferred from the germline J gene. The gene calls are TRBV6-1 and TRBJ2-7; 9 bases fit TRBD2. V dropped 2 bases and J dropped 0; count of bases not matched to a gene: 5. Germline CDR1 and CDR2: MNHNS and SASEGT. The CDR3 has 16 residues. CDR3 amino acids: CASSEWASGVSYEQYF. The part of the CDR3 DNA that was read is TGTGCCAGCAGTGAATGGGCTAGCGGGGTCTCCTACGAG.

A note on this clone: The observed sequence ends 3 residues before the CDR3 terminus, with the missing tail filled in from the germline J gene. The V gene is TRBV6-2 or TRBV6-3, the J gene TRBJ2-7; D may be TRBD1 (5 bases). The CDR3 is 15 residues long. Germline V CDR1 and CDR2: MNHEY, SVGEGT. The germline V and J ends were trimmed by 2 bases and 3 bases, with 14 bases remaining between them. CDR3 DNA (partial): TGTGCCAGCAGTTACGCCCAGGGCGGTATCTACGAG. Translation gives CASSYAQGGIYE. The whole CDR3 protein is CASSYAQGGIYEQYF.